The clone carrying this T cell receptor beta chain was counted between two and nine times. The source of the sample is a study of T cells after yellow fever vaccination. TCRdb fed the 5' RACE reads into MiXCR, producing one record per CDR3 protein. The table shows 500,000 to 650,000 distinct CDR3 sequences, with roughly an eighth occurring only once. V was trimmed by 6 bases and J by 7 bases, leaving 21 bases between them. This CDR3 is 16 amino acids long. Specimen: PBMCs, collected on the day of the yellow fever booster vaccination. The rearrangement joins TRBV12-3 or TRBV12-4 to TRBJ2-2; D unclear. The clonotype was recovered from a man aged 25-40 years who received the YFV17D yellow fever vaccine. The CDR3 loop is CASSPPTLLTGGELFF. For the CDR3, the DNA is TGTGCCAGCAGCCCACCGACGCTTCTGACGGGCGGGGAGCTGTTTTTT.